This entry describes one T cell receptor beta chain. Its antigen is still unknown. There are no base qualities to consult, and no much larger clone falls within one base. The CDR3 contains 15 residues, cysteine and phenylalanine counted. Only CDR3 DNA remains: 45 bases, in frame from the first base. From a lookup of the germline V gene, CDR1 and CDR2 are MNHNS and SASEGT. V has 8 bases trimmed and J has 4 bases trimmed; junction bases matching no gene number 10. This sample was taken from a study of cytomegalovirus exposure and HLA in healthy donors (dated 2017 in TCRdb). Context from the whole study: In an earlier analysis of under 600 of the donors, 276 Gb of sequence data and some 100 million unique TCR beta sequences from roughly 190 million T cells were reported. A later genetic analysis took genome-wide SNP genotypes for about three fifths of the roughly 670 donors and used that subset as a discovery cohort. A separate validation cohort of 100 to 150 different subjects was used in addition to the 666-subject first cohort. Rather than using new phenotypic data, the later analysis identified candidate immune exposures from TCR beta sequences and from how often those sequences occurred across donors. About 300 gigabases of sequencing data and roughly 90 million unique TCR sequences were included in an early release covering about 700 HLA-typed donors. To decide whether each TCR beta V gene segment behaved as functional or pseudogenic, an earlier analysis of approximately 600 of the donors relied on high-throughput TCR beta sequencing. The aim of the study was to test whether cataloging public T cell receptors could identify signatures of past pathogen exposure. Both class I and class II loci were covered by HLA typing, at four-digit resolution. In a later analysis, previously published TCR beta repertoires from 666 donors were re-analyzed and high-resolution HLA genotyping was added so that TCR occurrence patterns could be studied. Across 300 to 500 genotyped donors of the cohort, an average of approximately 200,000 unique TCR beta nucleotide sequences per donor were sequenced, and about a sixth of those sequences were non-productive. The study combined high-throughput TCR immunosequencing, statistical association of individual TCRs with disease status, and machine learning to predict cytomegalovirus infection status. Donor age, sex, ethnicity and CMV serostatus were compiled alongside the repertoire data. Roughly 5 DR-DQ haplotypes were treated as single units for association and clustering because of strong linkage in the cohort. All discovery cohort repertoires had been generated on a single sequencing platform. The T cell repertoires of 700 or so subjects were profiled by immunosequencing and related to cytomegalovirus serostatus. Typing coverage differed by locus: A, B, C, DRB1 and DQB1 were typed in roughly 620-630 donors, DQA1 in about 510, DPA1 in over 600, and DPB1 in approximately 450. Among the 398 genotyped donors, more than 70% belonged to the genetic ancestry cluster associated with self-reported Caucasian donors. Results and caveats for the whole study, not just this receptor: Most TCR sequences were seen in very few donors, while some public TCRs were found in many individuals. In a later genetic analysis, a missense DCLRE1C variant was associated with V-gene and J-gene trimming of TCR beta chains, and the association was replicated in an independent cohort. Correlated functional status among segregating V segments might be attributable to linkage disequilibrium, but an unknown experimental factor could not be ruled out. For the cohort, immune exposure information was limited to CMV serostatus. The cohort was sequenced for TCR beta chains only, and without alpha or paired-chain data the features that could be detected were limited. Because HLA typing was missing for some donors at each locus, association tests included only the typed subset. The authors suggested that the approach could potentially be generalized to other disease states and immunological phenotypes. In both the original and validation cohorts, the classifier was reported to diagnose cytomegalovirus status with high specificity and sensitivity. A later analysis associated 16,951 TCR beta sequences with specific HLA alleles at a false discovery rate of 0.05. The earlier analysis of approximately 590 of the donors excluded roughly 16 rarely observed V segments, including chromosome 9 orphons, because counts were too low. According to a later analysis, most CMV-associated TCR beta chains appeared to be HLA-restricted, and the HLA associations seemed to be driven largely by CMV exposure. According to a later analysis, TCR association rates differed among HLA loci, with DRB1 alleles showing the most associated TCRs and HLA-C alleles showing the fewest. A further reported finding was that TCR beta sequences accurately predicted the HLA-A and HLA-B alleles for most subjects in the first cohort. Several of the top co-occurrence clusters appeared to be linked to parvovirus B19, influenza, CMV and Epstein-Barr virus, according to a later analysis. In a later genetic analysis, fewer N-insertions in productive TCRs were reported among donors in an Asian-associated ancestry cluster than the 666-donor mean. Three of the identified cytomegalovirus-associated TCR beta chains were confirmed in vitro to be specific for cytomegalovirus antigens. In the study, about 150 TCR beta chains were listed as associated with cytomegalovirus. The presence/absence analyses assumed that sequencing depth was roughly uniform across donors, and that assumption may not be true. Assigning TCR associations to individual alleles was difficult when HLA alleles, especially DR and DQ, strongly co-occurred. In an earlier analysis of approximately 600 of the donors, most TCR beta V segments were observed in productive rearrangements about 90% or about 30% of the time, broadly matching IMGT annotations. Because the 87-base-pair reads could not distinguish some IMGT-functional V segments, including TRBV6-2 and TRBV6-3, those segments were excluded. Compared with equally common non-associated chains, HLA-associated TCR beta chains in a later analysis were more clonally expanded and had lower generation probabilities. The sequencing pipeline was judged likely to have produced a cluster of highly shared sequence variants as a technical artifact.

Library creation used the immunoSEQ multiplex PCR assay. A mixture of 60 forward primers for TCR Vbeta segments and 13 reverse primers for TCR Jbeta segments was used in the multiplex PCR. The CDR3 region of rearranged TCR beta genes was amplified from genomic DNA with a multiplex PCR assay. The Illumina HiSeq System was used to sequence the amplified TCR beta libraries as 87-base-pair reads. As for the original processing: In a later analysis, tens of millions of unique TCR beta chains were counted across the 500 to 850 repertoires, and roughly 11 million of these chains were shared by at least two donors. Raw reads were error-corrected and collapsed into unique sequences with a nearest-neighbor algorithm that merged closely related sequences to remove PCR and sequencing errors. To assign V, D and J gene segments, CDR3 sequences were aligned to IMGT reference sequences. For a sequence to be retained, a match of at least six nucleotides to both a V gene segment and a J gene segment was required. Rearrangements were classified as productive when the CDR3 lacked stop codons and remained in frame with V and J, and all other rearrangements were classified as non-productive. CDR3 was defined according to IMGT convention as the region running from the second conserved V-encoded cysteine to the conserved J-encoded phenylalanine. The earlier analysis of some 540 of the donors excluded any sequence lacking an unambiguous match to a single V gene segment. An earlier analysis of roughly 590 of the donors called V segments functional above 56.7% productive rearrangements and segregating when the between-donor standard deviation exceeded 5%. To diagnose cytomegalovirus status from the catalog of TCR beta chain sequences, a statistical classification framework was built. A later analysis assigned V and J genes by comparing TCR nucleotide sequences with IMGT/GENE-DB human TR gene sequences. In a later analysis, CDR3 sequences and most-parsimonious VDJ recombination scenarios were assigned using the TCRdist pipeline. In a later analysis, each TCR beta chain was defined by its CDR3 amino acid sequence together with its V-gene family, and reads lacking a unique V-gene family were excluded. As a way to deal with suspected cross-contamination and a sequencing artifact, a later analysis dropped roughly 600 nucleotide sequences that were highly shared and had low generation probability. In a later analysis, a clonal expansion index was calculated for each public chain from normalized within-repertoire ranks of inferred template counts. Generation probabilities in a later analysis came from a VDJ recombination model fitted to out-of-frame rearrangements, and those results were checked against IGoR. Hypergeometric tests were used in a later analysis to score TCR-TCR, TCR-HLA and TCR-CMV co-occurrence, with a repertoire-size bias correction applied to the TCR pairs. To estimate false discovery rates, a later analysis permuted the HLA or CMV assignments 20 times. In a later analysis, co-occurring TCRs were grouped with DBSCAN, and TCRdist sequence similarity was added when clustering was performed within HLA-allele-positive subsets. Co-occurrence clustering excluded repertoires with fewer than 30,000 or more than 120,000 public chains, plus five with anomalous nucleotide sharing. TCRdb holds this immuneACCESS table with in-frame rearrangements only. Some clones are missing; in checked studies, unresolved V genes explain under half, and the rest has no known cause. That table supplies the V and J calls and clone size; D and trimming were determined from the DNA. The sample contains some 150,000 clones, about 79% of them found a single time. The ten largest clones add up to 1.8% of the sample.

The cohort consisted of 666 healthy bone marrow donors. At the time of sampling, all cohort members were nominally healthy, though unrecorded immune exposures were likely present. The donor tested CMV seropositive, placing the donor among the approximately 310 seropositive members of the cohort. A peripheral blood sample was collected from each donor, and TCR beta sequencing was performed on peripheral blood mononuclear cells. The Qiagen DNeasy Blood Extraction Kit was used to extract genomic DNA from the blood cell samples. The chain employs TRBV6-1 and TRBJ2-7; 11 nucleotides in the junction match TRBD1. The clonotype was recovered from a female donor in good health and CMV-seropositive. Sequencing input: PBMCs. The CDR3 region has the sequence CASDAGTGGLYEQYF. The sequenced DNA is TGTGCCAGCGACGCCGGGACAGGGGGATTATACGAGCAGTACTTC.